The 32 T cell receptor beta chains reported below all come from one sample, sequenced in a study of cytomegalovirus exposure and HLA in healthy donors. The PCR used 60 Vbeta and 13 Jbeta primers. Profiled with immunoSEQ multiplex PCR; TCRdb holds only in-frame clones, not every one. The repertoire holds some 200,000 clones, approximately 79% seen once, with 1.5% in the top ten. The sequenced sample was PBMCs. These TCRs come from a girl between 5 and 17 years old in good health and CMV-seropositive.

This chain uses TRBV19 with TRBJ2-3; TRBD1 matches 10 bases. The germline V gene has CDR1 LNHDA and CDR2 SQIVND (reference sequence). This CDR3 has 15 residues. Losses at the gene ends were 3 bases for V and 4 bases for J; bases not matched to a gene: 4. The DNA of the CDR3 is TGTGCCAGTAGTATGGACAGGGGGGGCGCAGATACGCAGTATTTT. It codes for CASSMDRGGADTQYF.

The genes are TRBV2 and TRBJ1-1; 7 nucleotides agree with TRBD1. CDR1 and CDR2 (germline): SNHLY, FYNNEI. The CDR3 loop spans 14 amino acids. V was pared by 5 bases and J by 1 base, with 4 bases of the junction left unmatched. The CDR3 protein is CASSRDSQNTEAFF. Written as DNA, the CDR3 is TGTGCCAGCAGTCGGGACAGCCAGAACACTGAAGCTTTCTTT.

The chain has TRBV7-2 and TRBJ2-7; perhaps TRBD1 as D (7 bases). Germline V gives CDR1 SGHTA, CDR2 FQGNSA. Trimming removed 0 bases from V and 0 bases from J, with 15 bases in between. The length of the CDR3 is 17 residues. The CDR3 spells CASSLAQGGQLSYEQYF. CDR3 bases: TGTGCCAGCAGCTTAGCCCAGGGGGGCCAACTCTCCTACGAGCAGTACTTC. The full variable domain, its missing parts supplied by reference TRBV7-2 and TRBJ2-7, is GAGVSQSPSNKVTEKGKDVELRCDPISGHTALYWYRQSLGQGLEFLIYFQGNSAPDKSGLPSDRFSAERTGGSVSTLTIQRTQQEDSAVYLCASSLAQGGQLSYEQYFGPGTRLTVT.

In its sample, this clone was seen a few times. The rearrangement links TRBV29-1 to TRBJ2-7; unclear D gene. This CDR3 is built from 17 residues. Trimming pared 4 bases from V and 0 bases from J, leaving 22 bases between. Germline loops: CDR1 SQVTM, CDR2 ANQGSEA. CDR3 sequence: CSVVLRPRKSFSYEQYF. As DNA, the CDR3 is TGCAGCGTTGTTCTCAGGCCGAGAAAAAGTTTCTCCTACGAGCAGTACTTC.

The chain has TRBV7-8 and TRBJ2-1; the match to TRBD2 covers 8 bases. CDR1 is SGHVS, CDR2 FQNEAQ, per germline. The CDR3 contains 15 residues. V dropped 5 bases and J dropped 8; count of bases not matched to a gene: 11. The CDR3 sequence: CASSASNGGADEQFF. CDR3 bases: TGTGCCAGCAGCGCATCCAACGGGGGGGCCGATGAGCAGTTCTTC.

This clone has more than one count but fewer than ten. The chain carries TRBV11-2 and TRBJ2-7, with a weak D call TRBD1 (5 bases). V shed 5 bases and J shed 3 bases, with 8 bases lying between them. The CDR3 sequence is 12 residues long. Germline V gene lookup returns CDR1 SGHAT and CDR2 FQNNGV. The CDR3 here is CASSEGVYEQYF. CDR3 sequence (DNA): TGTGCCAGCAGCGAAGGGGTCTACGAGCAGTACTTC.

DNA for the CDR3: TGCGCCAGCAGCTTGGGTTCAGGTCAAGAGACCCAGTACTTC. It is translated as CASSLGSGQETQYF. The V call is TRBV5-1, the J call TRBJ2-5, with D unclear. CDR3 length: 14 residues. Germline CDR1 SGHRS, CDR2 YFSETQ. V lost 0 bases and J lost 2, with 8 bases in between.

This chain joins TRBV5-1 and TRBJ2-3, with D possibly being TRBD2 (7 bases). The V end lost 4 bases, the J end lost 3 bases, and 12 bases lay between the germline ends. The germline V gene encodes CDR1 SGHRS and CDR2 YFSETQ. The CDR3 runs to 14 residues. CDR3 bases: TGCGCCAGCAGCGGGGGGGGGACAACAGATACGCAGTATTTT. It yields the protein CASSGGGTTDTQYF.

The chain joins TRBV30 to TRBJ2-7; 8 bases agree with TRBD1. V was pared by 3 bases and J by 3 bases, with 7 bases of the junction left unmatched. The CDR3 spans 14 residues. CDR1 is GTSNPN, CDR2 SVGIG, per germline (reference sequence). The CDR3 spells CAWRGRDRYYEQYF. The CDR3 DNA reads as TGTGCCTGGAGGGGGCGGGACAGGTACTACGAGCAGTACTTC.

The chain employs TRBV7-8 and TRBJ2-1, with 13 bases fitting TRBD2. J gave up 8 bases and V 3 bases, and 7 bases lay outside the gene matches. CDR1 and CDR2 (germline): SGHVS, FQNEAQ. CDR3 size: 16 residues. CDR3 nucleotide sequence: TGTGCCAGCAGCTTCTCTACTAGCGGGGGGGCCTATGAGCAGTTCTTC. This gives the protein CASSFSTSGGAYEQFF.

The V gene is TRBV30, the J gene TRBJ1-1; D gene uncertain. V was pared by 1 base and J by 3 bases, with 9 bases between. The germline V gene has CDR1 GTSNPN and CDR2 SVGIG (reference sequence). The CDR3 extends over 13 amino acids. CDR3 bases: TGTGCCTGGAGTGGACATCGGTACACTGAAGCTTTCTTT. Its translation is CAWSGHRYTEAFF.

The V gene is TRBV6-1, the J gene TRBJ2-1, with a weak D call TRBD2 (6 bases). The CDR3 runs to 18 residues. Germline V CDR1 and CDR2: MNHNS, SASEGT. V gave up 4 bases and J gave up 7 bases, with 26 bases separating them. Written as DNA, the CDR3 is TGTGCCAGCAGTGGGCGGGTGATACTGACTAGTCCCCCAAATGAGCAGTTCTTC. Its translation is CASSGRVILTSPPNEQFF.

This sequence joins TRBV6-5 and TRBJ2-7, with 7 positions matching TRBD1. Germline CDR1 is MNHEY and CDR2 is SVGAGI. V shed 8 bases and J 4 bases; nucleotides not matched to a gene: 11. This CDR3 contains 14 residues. DNA for the CDR3: TGTGCCAGCGGGTCCCCGACAGGGTTATACGAGCAGTACTTC. Translation gives CASGSPTGLYEQYF.

This chain links TRBV5-1 with TRBJ1-6, with a tentative D call TRBD1 (5 bases). V shed 2 bases and J shed 10 bases, with 13 bases lying between them. CDR3 length equals 14 residues. Germline V gene data show CDR1 as SGHRS and CDR2 as YFSETQ. CDR3 in DNA: TGCGCCAGCAGCTTAGAATCCAGGGCCTCACCCCTCCACTTT. Amino acid sequence: CASSLESRASPLHF.

The J gene is TRBJ1-6, the V gene TRBV4-3; a possible D gene is TRBD1 (6 bases). CDR1 and CDR2 (germline): LGHNA, YSLEER. V was trimmed by 1 base and J by 6 bases, leaving 13 bases between them. The CDR3 spans 16 residues. The CDR3 DNA reads TGCGCCAGCAGCCAAGTTTTGGGGGGGCTTAATTCACCCCTCCACTTT. It is translated as CASSQVLGGLNSPLHF.

This chain links TRBV6-5 with TRBJ2-5, with 11 bases that match TRBD2. The V gene's germline CDR1 is MNHEY and CDR2 SVGAGI. V gave up 0 bases and J gave up 3 bases; unmatched junction bases: 3. The CDR3 loop spans 16 amino acids. CDR3 DNA sequence: TGTGCCAGCAGTTACTCCGGGACTAGCGGAGAAGAGACCCAGTACTTC. Its protein is CASSYSGTSGEETQYF.

CDR3 DNA sequence: TGTGCCAGCAGCCCTCTACGACAGCTGAACACCGGGGAGCTGTTTTTT. Amino acid sequence: CASSPLRQLNTGELFF. V and J are TRBV7-8 and TRBJ2-2; D possibly corresponds to TRBD1 (5 bases). Between the trimmed V and J ends, which lost 5 bases and 1 base, there was a span of 14 bases. CDR1 is SGHVS, CDR2 FQNEAQ, per germline. This CDR3 has 16 amino acids. The full variable domain, completed using reference TRBV7-8 and TRBJ2-2, is GAGVSQSPRYKVAKRGQDVALRCDPISGHVSLFWYQQALGQGPEFLTYFQNEAQLDKSGLPSDRFFAERPEGSVSTLKIQRTQQEDSAVYLCASSPLRQLNTGELFFGEGSRLTVL.

This clone appeared a few times. This chain uses TRBV23-1 with TRBJ1-6, with 12 positions matching TRBD1. TRBV23-1 is sorted into the ORF group, with uncertain function. The junction had 1 base not matched to a gene; V was cut back by 3 bases and J by 7 bases. CDR3 size: 15 residues. The CDR3 DNA is TGCGCCAGCAGTCAGGGGACAGGGGGCAATTCACCCCTCCACTTT. This translates into CASSQGTGGNSPLHF.

This rearrangement joins TRBV4-1 to TRBJ2-7, with 10 bases that match TRBD2. Per the germline V gene, CDR1 is MGHRA and CDR2 is YSYEKL. CDR3 length equals 17 residues. V lost 1 base, J lost 3 bases, and 9 bases stayed unmatched. CDR3 coding DNA: TGCGCCAGCAGCCAAGTGGCTAGCGGGGGCGTTTACTACGAGCAGTACTTC. It codes for CASSQVASGGVYYEQYF.

This chain links TRBV7-9 with TRBJ2-1; TRBD2 matches at 11 bases. The CDR3 is 14 amino acids. Trimming removed 7 bases from V and 7 bases from J; junction bases left unmatched: 6. Germline V CDR1 and CDR2: SEHNR, FQNEAQ (reference sequence). CDR3: CASILAGDGNEQFF. Written as DNA, the CDR3 is TGTGCCAGCATACTAGCGGGGGATGGTAATGAGCAGTTCTTC.

The V and J genes are TRBV10-1 and TRBJ2-3; D is possibly TRBD2 (5 bases). V shed 8 bases and J shed 3 bases, with 15 bases lying between them. CDR1 is WNHNN, CDR2 SYGVQD, per germline (reference sequence). The CDR3 consists of 14 residues. The DNA for the CDR3 is TGCGCCAGCGGAGTATGCGGGCGGACAGATACGCAGTATTTT. It translates to CASGVCGRTDTQYF.

The chain employs TRBV7-2 and TRBJ2-5; maybe TRBD1 (5 bases). CDR1 and CDR2 (germline): SGHTA, FQGNSA. This CDR3 is 15 amino acids long. V lost 1 base and J 1 base, leaving 10 bases between the germline ends. The CDR3 region is CASSLGQGPQETQYF. CDR3 nucleotide sequence: TGTGCCAGCAGCTTAGGGCAGGGCCCCCAAGAGACCCAGTACTTC.

V and J are TRBV6-1 and TRBJ1-3; D gene uncertain. The germline gives CDR1 MNHNS, CDR2 SASEGT. V gave up 8 bases and J gave up 0 bases, with 11 bases separating them. CDR3 length equals 14 residues. As DNA, the CDR3 is TGTGCCAGCGCGGACGGGGTCTCTGGAAACACCATATATTTT. It translates to CASADGVSGNTIYF.

The chain has TRBV7-7 and TRBJ2-2, with a tentative D call TRBD1 (6 bases). Germline CDR1 is SSHAT and CDR2 is FNYEAQ (reference sequence). CDR3 length: 14 amino acids. Deletions cut 3 bases from V and 4 bases from J, with 9 bases between. The CDR3 sequence: CASSLGHPTGELFF. For the CDR3, the DNA is TGTGCCAGCAGCTTGGGACACCCCACCGGGGAGCTGTTTTTT.

The rearrangement joins TRBV6-1 to TRBJ2-7; 9 nucleotides align to TRBD1. The J segment lost 1 base and the V segment lost 6 bases, leaving 7 bases of the junction unmatched. The CDR3 contains 15 residues. Germline V lookup: CDR1 MNHNS, CDR2 SASEGT. The CDR3 DNA reads as TGTGCCAGCAGCCCGATACAGGGGGCTTCCTACGAGCAGTACTTC. This encodes CASSPIQGASYEQYF.

The rearrangement joins TRBV30 to TRBJ1-2, with 7 bases aligning to TRBD1. Germline V gene sequence: CDR1 GTSNPN, CDR2 SVGIG (reference sequence). This CDR3 region has 14 residues. The J segment lost 4 bases and the V segment lost 3 bases, leaving 8 bases of the junction unmatched. The CDR3 spells CAWSLNRGSYGYTF. The CDR3 DNA follows: TGTGCCTGGAGCTTAAACAGGGGATCCTATGGCTACACCTTC.

The chain has TRBV27 and TRBJ2-7; possible D gene TRBD2, 6 bases. In germline, CDR1 is MNHEY, CDR2 SMNVEV (reference sequence). V was cut by 6 bases and J by 2 bases, with 26 bases left in between. CDR3 length: 18 amino acids. CDR3 loop: CASSLIGRGAKDTYEQYF. In DNA form, the CDR3 reads TGTGCCAGCAGCCTTATCGGGCGGGGTGCGAAGGACACCTACGAGCAGTACTTC.

This rearrangement joins TRBV10-2 to TRBJ2-5, with 12 bases identical to TRBD2. With V trimmed by 7 bases and J by 5 bases, 8 bases remained unmatched. The CDR3 is 15 amino acids. Germline V gene sequence: CDR1 WSHSY, CDR2 SAAADI. CDR3 region: CASNLLAGGRETQYF. The CDR3 coding sequence is TGCGCCAGCAACTTACTAGCGGGGGGACGGGAGACCCAGTACTTC.

The V gene is TRBV4-3, the J gene TRBJ1-5; D is unclear. The V gene lost 0 bases and the J gene lost 4 bases, with 16 bases spanning the gap. This CDR3 is built from 17 residues. Germline CDR1 and CDR2: LGHNA and YSLEER. DNA of the CDR3: TGCGCCAGCAGCCAAGACTTAGCGGCAGCACCTAATCAGCCCCAGCATTTT. The encoded protein is CASSQDLAAAPNQPQHF.

The rearrangement links TRBV5-6 to TRBJ1-2, with TRBD1 matching 11 bases. V was clipped by 4 bases and J by 8 bases; unmatched bases: 10. The CDR3 totals 15 residues. Germline V CDR1 and CDR2: SGHDT, YYEEEE. CDR3 sequence: CASSPRGQGARGYTF. The CDR3 DNA sequence: TGTGCCAGCAGCCCCCGTGGACAGGGGGCGCGGGGCTACACCTTC.

The chain carries TRBV29-1 and TRBJ1-2; 12 nucleotides agree with TRBD1. V was clipped by 8 bases and J by 8 bases; unmatched bases: 9. CDR3 length: 13 amino acids. Germline CDR1 reads SQVTM; CDR2 reads ANQGSEA. The CDR3 loop reads CSTGQGAGGGYTF. As DNA, the CDR3 is TGCAGCACGGGACAGGGGGCAGGAGGGGGCTACACCTTC.

The chain is built from TRBV5-4 and TRBJ1-4, with TRBD1 identical over 9 bases. The germline CDR1 and CDR2 sequences are SGHNT and YYREEE (reference sequence). CDR3 length: 15 residues. V was pared by 4 bases and J by 8 bases, with 9 bases of the junction left unmatched. The CDR3 here is CASSVTGQGNEKLFF. Here the CDR3 DNA reads TGTGCCAGCAGCGTCACGGGACAGGGTAACGAAAAACTGTTTTTT. Together with reference TRBV5-4 and TRBJ1-4, the CDR3 gives the full variable domain: ETGVTQSPTHLIKTRGQQVTLRCSSQSGHNTVSWYQQALGQGPQFIFQYYREEENGRGNFPPRFSGLQFPNYSSELNVNALELDDSALYLCASSVTGQGNEKLFFGSGTQLSVL.